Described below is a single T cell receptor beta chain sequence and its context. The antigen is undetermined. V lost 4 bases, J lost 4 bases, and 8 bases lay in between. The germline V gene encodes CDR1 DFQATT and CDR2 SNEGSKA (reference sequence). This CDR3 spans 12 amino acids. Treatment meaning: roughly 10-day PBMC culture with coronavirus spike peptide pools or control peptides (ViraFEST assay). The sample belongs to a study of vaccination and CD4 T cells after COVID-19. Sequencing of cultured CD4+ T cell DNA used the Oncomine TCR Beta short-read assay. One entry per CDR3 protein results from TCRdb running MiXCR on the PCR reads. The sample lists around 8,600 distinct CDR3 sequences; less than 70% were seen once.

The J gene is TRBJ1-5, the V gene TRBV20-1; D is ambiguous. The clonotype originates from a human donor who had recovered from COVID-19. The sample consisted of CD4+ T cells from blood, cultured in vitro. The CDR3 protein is CSAIRENQPQHF. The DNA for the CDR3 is TGCAGTGCTATAAGGGAGAATCAGCCCCAGCATTTT.